This record concerns one T cell receptor beta chain sequence. After thawing and overnight rest, PBMC were stained with GMM-loaded CD1B tetramer, viability dye and anti-CD3 for sorting. C32 glucose monomycolate from Rhodococcus equi was loaded onto the CD1B tetramers. PBMC for tetramer sorting were first depleted of CD14-expressing monocytes. Tetramer-negative cells, around 92,000 per donor, were also sorted. These data are taken from a study of T cells in tuberculosis. V lost 4 bases, J lost 3 bases, and 5 bases stayed unmatched. CDR1 is LGHNA and CDR2 is YSLEER in the germline V gene. The CDR3 has 14 amino acids. No alpha-beta pairing information exists for these sequences. Sequencing was performed with immunoSEQ multiplex PCR; in TCRdb, only in-frame clones are kept and a portion is missing. This sample yields approximately 100,000 clones, of which approximately 90% are seen a single time; 1.9% belongs to the top ten.

Study-level results: The stringent gate may have excluded weak CD1B-GMM tetramer binders.

The receptor was derived from an adult woman with latent tuberculosis. Sequenced input: CD1b-GMM tetramer-negative cells sorted from PBMCs. This rearrangement joins TRBV4-3 to TRBJ1-1; TRBD1 matches 7 bases. The CDR3 DNA reads TGCGCCAGCAGCCTAGGACAGGCCGACACTGAAGCTTTCTTT. Protein: CASSLGQADTEAFF.